One sample yielded the 32 T cell receptor beta chains listed below, sequenced in a study of shared clonotypes between healthy human individuals. The protocol was immunoSEQ multiplex PCR, while the TCRdb copy is restricted to in-frame clones and leaves out a portion. The sample consists of under 550,000 clones, about 96% of them appearing once. Sequencing used naive CD4+ T cells sorted from blood. Subset noted: CD45RA+ positively selected. These receptors were obtained from a woman aged 25 to 39 in good health.

Written as DNA, the CDR3 is TGTGCCATCAGGGGGACCAGCGAGCAGTACTTC. Protein sequence: CAIRGTSEQYF. The chain carries TRBV10-3 and TRBJ2-5; perhaps D is TRBD1 or TRBD2 (5 bases each). The better agreement between TRBJ2-7 and the DNA end casts doubt on the J call. Per germline, CDR1 ENHRY and CDR2 SYGVKD. The CDR3 loop spans 11 amino acids.

V gene TRBV7-3 combines with J gene TRBJ2-4; 10 nucleotides line up with TRBD2. Per the germline V gene, CDR1 is SGHTA and CDR2 is FQGTGA. This CDR3 is 19 amino acids long. V dropped 4 bases and J dropped 1; count of bases not matched to a gene: 13. DNA of the CDR3: TGTGCCAGCAGCTGCCGAACCCTTAGCGGGAGGAGGGCCAAAAACATTCAGTACTTC. Its translation: CASSCRTLSGRRAKNIQYF.

This rearrangement joins TRBV19 to TRBJ2-5; TRBD2 aligns across 11 bases. CDR3 length: 16 amino acids. V shed 3 bases and J 2 bases; nucleotides not matched to a gene: 5. Germline loops: CDR1 LNHDA, CDR2 SQIVND (reference sequence). The CDR3 DNA reads as TGTGCCAGTAGTATTATGGGACTAGCGGAACAAGAGACCCAGTACTTC. Its protein product is CASSIMGLAEQETQYF.

The chain has TRBV2 and TRBJ2-5; the D gene is possibly TRBD1 (5 bases). The CDR3 consists of 13 residues. V was trimmed by 1 base and J by 11 bases, leaving 14 bases between them. The germline CDR1 and CDR2 sequences are SNHLY and FYNNEI. Here the CDR3 DNA reads TGTGCCAGCAGTGAAGGGCGCAGCCCAGGGCAGTACTTC. Amino acid sequence: CASSEGRSPGQYF.

The J gene is TRBJ2-5, the V gene TRBV18, with TRBD1 identical over 7 bases. The CDR3 contains 15 residues. Germline assignment: CDR1 KGHSH and CDR2 LQKENI. Unmatched junction bases numbered 6, after V lost 3 bases and J lost 2 bases. The CDR3, as DNA: TGTGCCAGCTCACCGAAAGGGGGCTTTCAAGAGACCCAGTACTTC. Amino acids: CASSPKGGFQETQYF.

On this clone itself: The identical CDR3 is also encoded by other nucleotide sequences in the sample. V is TRBV11-3 and J is TRBJ2-1; no clear D gene. CDR3 length: 15 residues. Germline V gives CDR1 SGHNT, CDR2 YENEEA. Trimming removed 3 bases at V and 0 bases at J, with 9 bases between. The CDR3 DNA is TGTGCCAGCAGCTTGGGTGGAAGCTCCTACAATGAGCAGTTCTTC. Its translation is CASSLGGSSYNEQFF.

The chain combines TRBV18 with TRBJ2-3; D might be TRBD1 or TRBD2, each matching 5 bases. The germline CDR1 and CDR2 sequences are KGHSH and LQKENI. The CDR3 consists of 16 residues. V shed 1 base and J shed 0 bases, with 11 bases lying between them. The CDR3 nucleotides are TGTGCCAGCTCACCACAGGTCGGGGCTAGCACAGATACGCAGTATTTT. Amino acid sequence: CASSPQVGASTDTQYF.

This chain joins TRBV18 and TRBJ1-2; the D is unclear. Trimming shortened V by 3 bases and J by 0 bases, and 5 bases separated the two germline ends. The CDR3 is 13 amino acids. In germline, CDR1 is KGHSH, CDR2 LQKENI. The CDR3 here is CASSPPSNYGYTF. CDR3 in DNA: TGTGCCAGCTCACCGCCTTCTAACTATGGCTACACCTTC. The full variable domain, in which reference TRBV18 and TRBJ1-2 provide the parts outside the CDR3, is NAGVMQNPRHLVRRRGQEARLRCSPMKGHSHVYWYRQLPEEGLKFMVYLQKENIIDESGMPKERFSAEFPKEGPSILRIQQVVRGDSAAYFCASSPPSNYGYTFGSGTRLTVV.

The chain joins TRBV5-1 to TRBJ2-3; 7 bases map to TRBD2. The CDR3 has 16 amino acids. The ends lost 3 bases at V and 0 bases at J; junction bases unmatched: 7. Germline V CDR1 and CDR2: SGHRS, YFSETQ. This CDR3 reads CASSSSGAFSTDTQYF. Here the CDR3 DNA reads TGCGCCAGCAGCTCAAGCGGGGCTTTTAGCACAGATACGCAGTATTTT.

In DNA form, the CDR3 reads TGTGCCAGCAGTGCTGAGGGTGCGGGGAACACTGAAGCTTTCTTT. This encodes CASSAEGAGNTEAFF. The V gene is TRBV2, the J gene TRBJ1-1; the D is unclear. Trimming cost V 4 bases and J 1 base, with 13 bases left between them. This CDR3 comprises 15 residues. Germline loops: CDR1 SNHLY, CDR2 FYNNEI.

The chain carries TRBV6-6 and TRBJ2-5; 10 bases are a match to TRBD1. The CDR3 contains 15 residues. The germline V gene has CDR1 MNHNY and CDR2 SVGAGI (reference sequence). V gave up 6 bases and J gave up 4 bases; unmatched junction bases: 8. CDR3 residues: CASSLMTGGRETQYF. The CDR3 nucleotides are TGTGCCAGCAGCCTCATGACAGGGGGCCGAGAGACCCAGTACTTC.

The chain is built from TRBV2 and TRBJ2-2; 8 positions agree with TRBD1. V lost 5 bases and J lost 5; bases outside the gene matches: 7. CDR1 and CDR2 (germline): SNHLY, FYNNEI. This CDR3 has 15 amino acids. The DNA of the CDR3 is TGTGCCAGCAGTAAGGACAGGGCGGGGACCGGGGAGCTGTTTTTT. It is translated as CASSKDRAGTGELFF.

The chain is built from TRBV15 and TRBJ1-1; 8 bases map to TRBD1. The germline V gene has CDR1 LNHNV and CDR2 YYDKDF (reference sequence). Trimming removed 0 bases from V and 4 bases from J; junction bases left unmatched: 4. The CDR3 runs to 15 residues. CDR3 residues: CATSREGTGATEAFF. Here the CDR3 DNA reads TGTGCCACCAGCAGAGAGGGGACAGGCGCCACTGAAGCTTTCTTT.

The CDR3 sequence is CASSSTSGSYNEQFF. CDR3 coding DNA: TGTGCCAGCAGCTCCACTAGCGGTTCCTACAATGAGCAGTTCTTC. J is TRBJ2-1 and V is TRBV4-2, with TRBD2 matching over 8 bases. Looked up from germline, CDR1 is LGHNA and CDR2 is YNFKEQ. J was trimmed by 1 base and V by 5 bases; bases with no gene match: 4. This CDR3 has 15 amino acids.

The rearrangement links TRBV28 to TRBJ2-1; TRBD2 matches at 9 bases. The length of the CDR3 is 19 residues. The germline V gene encodes CDR1 MDHEN and CDR2 SYDVKM. After removal of 2 bases from V and 0 bases from J, the junction contained 11 bases not matched to a gene. CDR3 sequence (DNA): TGTGCCAGCAGTTTACAGGGACTAGCTATGGGGAGCTCCTACAATGAGCAGTTCTTC. Translating it yields CASSLQGLAMGSSYNEQFF.

CDR3 protein: CASSRTNTGELFF. CDR3 bases: TGTGCCAGCAGCCGCACGAACACCGGGGAGCTGTTTTTT. The genes are TRBV5-5 and TRBJ2-2; D remains unclear. The germline gives CDR1 SGHKS, CDR2 YYEKEE (reference sequence). Trimming shortened V by 4 bases and J by 0 bases, and 4 bases separated the two germline ends. The CDR3 contains 13 residues.

The genes are TRBV30 and TRBJ2-2; maybe TRBD2 (5 bases). V shed 4 bases and J shed 8 bases, with 17 bases lying between them. The CDR3 is 14 residues long. CDR1 is GTSNPN, CDR2 SVGIG, per germline (reference sequence). The CDR3 coding sequence is TGTGCCTGGAACCCAAATATCGGGGTAGGGGAGCTGTTTTTT. Translated: CAWNPNIGVGELFF.

J is TRBJ2-7 and V is TRBV7-2; TRBD2 matches 10 bases. The germline CDR1 and CDR2 sequences are SGHTA and FQGNSA. Trimming cost V 5 bases and J 6 bases; bases outside gene matches: 13. The CDR3 is 16 residues long. For the CDR3, the DNA is TGTGCCAGCAGCCCCGGGTTGTTAGCGGGAGGTAGCGAGCAGTACTTC. Its protein product is CASSPGLLAGGSEQYF. Supplemented by reference TRBV7-2 and TRBJ2-7, the full variable domain reads GAGVSQSPSNKVTEKGKDVELRCDPISGHTALYWYRQSLGQGLEFLIYFQGNSAPDKSGLPSDRFSAERTGGSVSTLTIQRTQQEDSAVYLCASSPGLLAGGSEQYFGPGTRLTVT.

V is TRBV28 and J is TRBJ2-7, with 9 bases that match TRBD2. In germline, CDR1 is MDHEN, CDR2 SYDVKM. The CDR3 extends over 14 amino acids. After removal of 5 bases from V and 2 bases from J, the junction contained 4 bases not matched to a gene. The CDR3 sequence: CASSPGTSPYEQYF. The CDR3 DNA sequence: TGTGCCAGCAGTCCCGGGACTAGCCCCTACGAGCAGTACTTC.

The chain links TRBV6-5 to TRBJ2-7; 8 bases are shared with TRBD2. The CDR3 covers 15 residues. J was trimmed by 4 bases and V by 5 bases; bases with no gene match: 10. Germline V gene data show CDR1 as MNHEY and CDR2 as SVGAGI. CDR3 protein: CASSPSGGAVYEQYF. CDR3 sequence (DNA): TGTGCCAGCAGTCCCTCGGGGGGGGCTGTTTACGAGCAGTACTTC.

The CDR3 loop is CASSQEVRLAGDREQFF. The CDR3 region has the DNA TGTGCCAGCAGCCAAGAAGTCCGGCTAGCGGGAGATCGGGAGCAGTTCTTC. The chain joins TRBV4-2 to TRBJ2-1, with 10 bases identical to TRBD2. This CDR3 contains 17 residues. The germline gives CDR1 LGHNA, CDR2 YNFKEQ. V was pared by 0 bases and J by 10 bases, with 12 bases of the junction left unmatched.

The chain links TRBV7-9 to TRBJ2-5; D unclear. Germline lookup yields CDR1 SEHNR and CDR2 FQNEAQ (reference sequence). CDR3 length: 14 amino acids. With 5 bases removed from V and 5 bases from J, the gap between germline ends came to 15 bases. The CDR3 sequence: CASSHVKGSETQYF. The CDR3 bases are TGTGCCAGCAGCCATGTTAAGGGATCGGAGACCCAGTACTTC.

The chain uses TRBV14 and TRBJ2-2; D call uncertain. Germline CDR1 is SGHDN and CDR2 is FVKESK. Trimming pared 6 bases from V and 5 bases from J, leaving 10 bases between. This CDR3 spans 13 amino acids. CDR3 region: CASRGFVTGELFF. The CDR3 nucleotides are TGTGCCAGCAGAGGGTTCGTGACCGGGGAGCTGTTTTTT.

V gene TRBV7-8 combines with J gene TRBJ2-7; D not certain. This CDR3 region has 13 residues. V was trimmed by 6 bases and J by 0 bases, leaving 9 bases between them. The germline CDR1 and CDR2 sequences are SGHVS and FQNEAQ. CDR3 nucleotide sequence: TGTGCCAGCAGGACGACGAGCTCCTACGAGCAGTACTTC. Translation: CASRTTSSYEQYF.

The J gene is TRBJ2-7, the V gene TRBV28, with 8 bases that match TRBD1. The CDR3 contains 14 residues. CDR1 is MDHEN and CDR2 is SYDVKM in the germline V gene. V dropped 7 bases and J dropped 2; count of bases not matched to a gene: 7. CDR3 nucleotides: TGTGCCAGCACCCCGGGACAGGATACCTACGAGCAGTACTTC. Translated, it gives CASTPGQDTYEQYF.

This chain links TRBV10-3 with TRBJ2-5, with no clear D. With the DNA end fitting TRBJ2-7 better, the J assignment may be wrong. This CDR3 has 12 residues. Germline assignment: CDR1 ENHRY and CDR2 SYGVKD. CDR3 nucleotides: TGTGCCATCAGTGAAGGGTGGGACGAGCAGTACTTC. Residues: CAISEGWDEQYF.

The J gene is TRBJ2-1, the V gene TRBV6-6; 11 nucleotides line up with TRBD2. Trimming cost V 5 bases and J 9 bases; bases outside gene matches: 6. The CDR3 sequence is 14 residues long. CDR1 and CDR2 (germline): MNHNY, SVGAGI (reference sequence). The CDR3 region is CASSGTSGSIEQFF. CDR3 DNA: TGTGCCAGCAGTGGAACTAGCGGGAGCATTGAGCAGTTCTTC.

On this clone: Different DNA sequences within this sample yield the same CDR3. The V and J genes are TRBV10-3 and TRBJ2-7; possibly TRBD1 for D (6 bases). The CDR3 loop spans 12 amino acids. Trimming cost V 10 bases and J 0 bases, with 10 bases left between them. CDR1 is ENHRY, CDR2 SYGVKD, per germline. This CDR3 reads CATGTPSYEQYF. In DNA form, the CDR3 reads TGTGCCACCGGGACACCCTCCTACGAGCAGTACTTC.

Only one count was recorded for this clone. The chain carries TRBV13 and TRBJ1-3; TRBD1 matches at 8 bases. This CDR3 comprises 17 residues. Germline-derived CDR1 and CDR2 are PRHDT and FYEKMQ (reference sequence). V trimming: 6 bases; J trimming: 4 bases; junction bases outside the gene matches: 14. CDR3 amino acids: CASRGSGTGKSGNTIYF. In nucleotides, the CDR3 is TGTGCCAGCAGGGGATCCGGGACAGGAAAATCGGGAAACACCATATATTTT.

The chain couples TRBV28 to TRBJ1-3, with 7 positions matching TRBD1. Germline lookup yields CDR1 MDHEN and CDR2 SYDVKM. This CDR3 has 16 residues. J gave up 2 bases and V 3 bases, and 7 bases lay outside the gene matches. CDR3: CASSLHEGQAGNTIYF. Written as DNA, the CDR3 is TGTGCCAGCAGTTTGCATGAAGGACAGGCTGGAAACACCATATATTTT.

The chain employs TRBV5-1 and TRBJ1-1; D is possibly TRBD1 (5 bases). This CDR3 is 13 amino acids long. Trimming stripped 1 base from V and 4 bases from J, with 8 bases between. The germline CDR1 and CDR2 sequences are SGHRS and YFSETQ. The chain's CDR3 is CASSLSRATEAFF. For the CDR3, the DNA is TGCGCCAGCAGCTTGTCCAGGGCCACTGAAGCTTTCTTT. Variable domain in full (rest from reference TRBV5-1 and TRBJ1-1): KAGVTQTPRYLIKTRGQQVTLSCSPISGHRSVSWYQQTPGQGLQFLFEYFSETQRNKGNFPGRFSGRQFSNSRSEMNVSTLELGDSALYLCASSLSRATEAFFGQGTRLTVV.

The chain combines TRBV11-3 with TRBJ1-1, with a weak D call TRBD1 (6 bases). V was trimmed by 6 bases and J by 1 base, leaving 15 bases between them. CDR3 size: 15 residues. Germline CDR1 SGHNT, CDR2 YENEEA. CDR3 bases: TGTGCCAGCAGTCAGACCCACAGGGAGAACACTGAAGCTTTCTTT. Amino acid sequence: CASSQTHRENTEAFF. Combining the CDR3 with reference TRBV11-3 and TRBJ1-1 gives the whole variable domain EAGVVQSPRYKIIEKKQPVAFWCNPISGHNTLYWYLQNLGQGPELLIRYENEEAVDDSQLPKDRFSAERLKGVDSTLKIQPAELGDSAVYLCASSQTHRENTEAFFGQGTRLTVV.